This TCR beta chain was observed in a study of patients and donors after allogeneic stem cell transplantation. TCRdb ran MiXCR on the RT-PCR reads and lists one entry per CDR3 protein. Of 20,000 to 30,000 distinct CDR3 sequences listed, around 40% are singletons. The germline V gene encodes CDR1 DFQATT and CDR2 SNEGSKA (reference sequence). The CDR3 has 14 amino acids. J gave up 7 bases and V 3 bases, and 7 bases lay outside the gene matches. In this sample, this clonotype turned up a few times. V is TRBV20-1 and J is TRBJ1-4, with TRBD1 matching 8 bases. The TCR originated in a human donor who was either an allogeneic HSCT recipient or a stem cell or donor lymphocyte infusion donor (not recorded which). It is not recorded whose cells these are; they may come from a transplant donor. Sequenced input: blood, either unsorted or a sorted T cell fraction (not recorded which). CDR3 in amino acids: CSARSGQGFEKLFF. CDR3 in DNA: TGCAGTGCTAGGAGCGGACAGGGCTTTGAAAAACTGTTTTTT.